Presented here are 27 T cell receptor beta chains from one specimen sequenced in a study of Tregs in tolerant kidney transplant recipients (dated by TCRdb to about 2019). The library was generated by the immunoSEQ multiplex PCR assay. In its TCRdb copy, this immuneACCESS table keeps in-frame sequences only and misses some clones. Where compared with another copy, unresolved V genes explain less than half of these, and the others have no known cause. The sample table shows over 70,000 clones, and roughly nine tenths are seen once. The ten largest clones represent more than 1.5% of the sample. Related donors were used in the transplants with nonmyeloablative bone marrow transplantation, and mixed chimerism was transient in the human trials. Here the sequenced sample was CD4+ T cells from blood (PBMCs), taken 24 months after the transplant. These receptors all come from a human patient who received a combined kidney and bone marrow transplant. After a transplant, the donor of the graft may account for some T cells.

The J gene is TRBJ2-2, the V gene TRBV9; maybe TRBD1 (5 bases). The CDR3 runs to 17 residues. V shed 3 bases and J shed 4 bases, with 19 bases lying between them. CDR1 is SGDLS and CDR2 is YYNGEE in the germline V gene. CDR3 sequence (DNA): TGTGCCAGCAGCGAGGGGTTGTCGGAGCGTTTCACCGGGGAGCTGTTTTTT. Encoded protein: CASSEGLSERFTGELFF.

This sequence joins TRBV15 and TRBJ1-2; the D gene is possibly TRBD1 (6 bases). Per the germline V gene, CDR1 is LNHNV and CDR2 is YYDKDF (reference sequence). V lost 2 bases to trimming and J lost 6 bases, with 19 bases between them. The CDR3 runs to 16 residues. CDR3 in amino acids: CATSRQKSTGRDGYTF. The CDR3 coding sequence is TGTGCCACCAGCAGACAAAAATCGACAGGAAGGGATGGCTACACCTTC.

The rearrangement joins TRBV29-1 to TRBJ2-2; D unresolved. This CDR3 has 13 residues. The V and J ends lost 4 bases and 5 bases respectively, with 11 bases between them. CDR1 and CDR2 from the germline V gene are SQVTM and ANQGSEA. CDR3 nucleotides: TGCAGCGTTGCCTCGATTACTACCGGGGAGCTGTTTTTT. Its translation is CSVASITTGELFF.

The rearrangement uses TRBV15 and TRBJ2-6; TRBD1 agrees at 8 bases. Germline CDR1 LNHNV, CDR2 YYDKDF (reference sequence). V was clipped by 2 bases and J by 4 bases; unmatched bases: 4. This CDR3 is built from 16 residues. The CDR3 DNA is TGTGCCACCAGCAGATACAGGGGGACCGGGGCCAACGTCCTGACTTTC. Amino acid sequence: CATSRYRGTGANVLTF. Based on the CDR3 plus reference TRBV15 and TRBJ2-6, the full variable domain is DAMVIQNPRYQVTQFGKPVTLSCSQTLNHNVMYWYQQKSSQAPKLLFHYYDKDFNNEADTPDNFQSRRPNTSFCFLDIRSPGLGDTAMYLCATSRYRGTGANVLTFGAGSRLTVL.

V usage is TRBV5-4 and J usage is TRBJ1-2; possible D gene TRBD1, 5 bases. CDR1 and CDR2 (germline): SGHNT, YYREEE (reference sequence). V dropped 5 bases and J dropped 1 base, with 9 bases sitting between them. The length of the CDR3 is 13 residues. Written as DNA, the CDR3 is TGTGCCAGCAGGAAGACAGTTAACTATGGCTACACCTTC. Its protein is CASRKTVNYGYTF.

The rearrangement uses TRBV20-1 and TRBJ1-2, with D unresolved. Trimming took off 0 bases at V and 5 bases at J, with 4 bases between the two ends. The germline gives CDR1 DFQATT, CDR2 SNEGSKA (reference sequence). This CDR3 is 11 amino acids long. The CDR3 here is CSARDYYGYTF. In DNA form, the CDR3 reads TGCAGTGCTAGAGATTATTATGGCTACACCTTC.

The chain couples TRBV29-1 to TRBJ1-2; D perhaps matches TRBD1 (6 bases). The CDR3 consists of 12 residues. The ends were cut back, 7 bases at V and 4 bases at J, with 13 bases in the middle. Germline V lookup: CDR1 SQVTM, CDR2 ANQGSEA. DNA for the CDR3: TGCAGCGGTGCACAGGGCTCCTATGGCTACACCTTC. Amino acid sequence: CSGAQGSYGYTF.

For the CDR3, the DNA is TGTGCCAGCAGCCCTCGCCCAGCGGGGGGCTTGAGCTCCTACAATGAGCAGTTCTTC. Amino acid sequence: CASSPRPAGGLSSYNEQFF. This chain uses TRBV7-9 with TRBJ2-1, with 9 bases that match TRBD2. Germline trimming cut 5 bases from V and 0 bases from J; bases unmatched to any gene: 14. Germline-derived CDR1 and CDR2 are SEHNR and FQNEAQ (reference sequence). This CDR3 comprises 19 residues. Full variable domain (outside the CDR3, taken from reference TRBV7-9 and TRBJ2-1): DTGVSQNPRHKITKRGQNVTFRCDPISEHNRLYWYRQTLGQGPEFLTYFQNEAQLEKSRLLSDRFSAERPKGSFSTLEIQRTEQGDSAMYLCASSPRPAGGLSSYNEQFFGPGTRLTVL.

V gene TRBV4-1 combines with J gene TRBJ2-5; D possibly corresponds to TRBD2 (6 bases). Germline lookup yields CDR1 MGHRA and CDR2 YSYEKL. V was trimmed by 4 bases and J by 4 bases, leaving 10 bases between them. The CDR3 contains 13 residues. CDR3 protein: CASSRGARETQYF. CDR3 DNA sequence: TGCGCCAGCAGCCGCGGGGCTCGAGAGACCCAGTACTTC.

This chain connects TRBV10-2 to TRBJ2-3; 7 nucleotides line up with TRBD1. The CDR3 runs to 15 residues. Germline values: CDR1 WSHSY, CDR2 SAAADI. Trimming took 2 bases from V and 4 from J; bases not matched to a gene: 6. CDR3 loop: CASSEDRAYADTQYF. CDR3 coding DNA: TGCGCCAGCAGTGAGGACAGGGCTTATGCAGATACGCAGTATTTT.

The V call is TRBV30, the J call TRBJ1-1; a weak D match, TRBD1 (5 bases). CDR1 is GTSNPN and CDR2 is SVGIG in the germline V gene (reference sequence). The germline V and J ends were trimmed by 7 bases and 4 bases, with 16 bases remaining between them. This CDR3 spans 13 amino acids. CDR3 DNA sequence: TGTGCCTCAAAGGGCAGGGTGGCCACTGAAGCTTTCTTT. Its translation is CASKGRVATEAFF.

V is TRBV10-3 and J is TRBJ2-2; 9 nucleotides align to TRBD2. The CDR3 is 14 residues long. The J segment lost 4 bases and the V segment lost 7 bases, leaving 4 bases of the junction unmatched. Germline V gives CDR1 ENHRY, CDR2 SYGVKD. The CDR3 coding sequence is TGTGCCATCACGGCTAGCGGGACCACCGGGGAGCTGTTTTTT. This codes for CAITASGTTGELFF.

The chain has TRBV29-1 and TRBJ2-5; 12 nucleotides match TRBD2. CDR1 is SQVTM, CDR2 ANQGSEA, per germline. Trimming cost V 7 bases and J 5 bases; bases outside gene matches: 17. The CDR3 covers 17 residues. CDR3 amino acids: CSARKGLAGWMRETQYF. The CDR3 region has the DNA TGCAGCGCAAGGAAGGGACTAGCGGGTTGGATGAGGGAGACCCAGTACTTC.

J is TRBJ1-5 and V is TRBV18; maybe TRBD1 (6 bases). The V and J ends lost 3 bases and 7 bases respectively, with 13 bases between them. Germline V gives CDR1 KGHSH, CDR2 LQKENI. The CDR3 is 14 residues long. CDR3 amino acids: CASSPTGKGQPQHF. The DNA of the CDR3 is TGTGCCAGCTCACCGACAGGAAAGGGCCAGCCCCAGCATTTT.

V and J are TRBV2 and TRBJ1-1; D remains ambiguous. Germline lookup yields CDR1 SNHLY and CDR2 FYNNEI. The CDR3 consists of 10 residues. Trimming took 11 bases from V and 1 from J, leaving 5 bases between them. The CDR3 DNA reads as TGTGCCCCCGGGAACACTGAAGCTTTCTTT. As protein: CAPGNTEAFF.

This chain's CDR3 is CASSPPTSGKGTQYF. In DNA, the CDR3 is TGTGCCAGCTCACCGCCTACTAGCGGGAAAGGGACCCAGTACTTC. The chain recombines TRBV18 with TRBJ2-5; 10 nucleotides match TRBD2. V shed 3 bases, J shed 7 bases, and the junction held 8 bases outside the gene matches. From germline, CDR1 is KGHSH and CDR2 LQKENI. This CDR3 has 15 amino acids. The complete variable domain, with remaining parts taken from reference TRBV18 and TRBJ2-5, reads NAGVMQNPRHLVRRRGQEARLRCSPMKGHSHVYWYRQLPEEGLKFMVYLQKENIIDESGMPKERFSAEFPKEGPSILRIQQVVRGDSAAYFCASSPPTSGKGTQYFGPGTRLLVL.

This clone was recorded once. The V gene is TRBV4-2, the J gene TRBJ2-1; 7 nucleotides match TRBD2. V lost 5 bases and J lost 3; bases outside the gene matches: 7. This CDR3 has 15 amino acids. CDR1 is LGHNA and CDR2 is YNFKEQ in the germline V gene. The CDR3 reads CASSSRRDYYNEQFF. The CDR3 DNA sequence: TGTGCCAGCAGCAGCCGTAGGGACTACTACAATGAGCAGTTCTTC.

The chain recombines TRBV7-2 with TRBJ2-1, with TRBD1 matching over 8 bases. Germline CDR1 SGHTA, CDR2 FQGNSA. Germline trimming cut 3 bases from V and 0 bases from J; bases unmatched to any gene: 1. The CDR3 is 15 residues long. As DNA, the CDR3 is TGTGCCAGCAGCTTGACAGGGGTCTCCTACAATGAGCAGTTCTTC. It codes for CASSLTGVSYNEQFF.

The rearrangement joins TRBV6-1 to TRBJ1-5; 8 bases are shared with TRBD1. V lost 5 bases to trimming and J lost 3 bases; unmatched junction nucleotides: 6. The V gene's germline CDR1 is MNHNS and CDR2 SASEGT. The CDR3 is made up of 15 amino acids. CDR3 amino acids: CASSLQGGFNQPQHF. In DNA, the CDR3 is TGTGCCAGCAGTCTACAGGGGGGATTCAATCAGCCCCAGCATTTT.

The V gene is TRBV14, the J gene TRBJ2-4; 10 nucleotides align to TRBD2. This CDR3 is 17 amino acids long. CDR1 is SGHDN, CDR2 FVKESK, per germline. V lost 4 bases to trimming and J lost 2 bases; unmatched junction nucleotides: 8. The CDR3 sequence: CASSPPLAGSTKNIQYF. The CDR3 DNA reads TGTGCCAGCAGCCCCCCACTAGCGGGATCTACCAAAAACATTCAGTACTTC.

The chain uses TRBV7-2 and TRBJ1-2; no clear D. V was cut by 4 bases and J by 3 bases, with 12 bases left in between. Germline V lookup: CDR1 SGHTA, CDR2 FQGNSA. The CDR3 extends over 14 amino acids. This chain's CDR3 is CASSSYRRHYGYTF. In DNA, the CDR3 is TGTGCCAGCAGCTCGTACCGGAGGCACTATGGCTACACCTTC. Combining the CDR3 with reference TRBV7-2 and TRBJ1-2 gives the whole variable domain GAGVSQSPSNKVTEKGKDVELRCDPISGHTALYWYRQSLGQGLEFLIYFQGNSAPDKSGLPSDRFSAERTGGSVSTLTIQRTQQEDSAVYLCASSSYRRHYGYTFGSGTRLTVV.

This clone was seen a single time. The chain is built from TRBV10-1 and TRBJ2-2, with 13 bases that match TRBD2. The CDR3 is 21 residues long. Germline V gene sequence: CDR1 WNHNN, CDR2 SYGVQD (reference sequence). V lost 0 bases and J lost 4; bases outside the gene matches: 14. CDR3 region: CASSESGRGLAGREGTGELFF. CDR3 nucleotides: TGCGCCAGCAGTGAGTCGGGTCGGGGACTAGCGGGACGGGAGGGCACCGGGGAGCTGTTTTTT.

The chain joins TRBV2 to TRBJ1-5; TRBD1 might be the D (6 bases). Trimming pared 2 bases from V and 4 bases from J, leaving 9 bases between. From germline, CDR1 is SNHLY and CDR2 FYNNEI. The CDR3 is made up of 14 amino acids. CDR3 sequence (DNA): TGTGCCAGCAGTGAATACAGGGATAATCAGCCCCAGCATTTT. As protein: CASSEYRDNQPQHF.

The J gene is TRBJ2-2, the V gene TRBV11-3; the match to TRBD2 covers 15 bases. The CDR3 consists of 18 residues. Germline V lookup: CDR1 SGHNT, CDR2 YENEEA. The trim removed 5 bases at V and 7 bases at J, leaving 11 bases unmatched. The DNA of the CDR3 is TGTGCCAGCAGCCAATCCGGGACTAGCGGGAGGCCAATCGGGGAGCTGTTTTTT. It encodes CASSQSGTSGRPIGELFF.

The V and J genes are TRBV7-3 and TRBJ2-3, with D maybe TRBD2 (6 bases). V dropped 1 base and J dropped 1 base, with 12 bases sitting between them. The CDR3 runs to 16 residues. Germline CDR1 reads SGHTA; CDR2 reads FQGTGA. The CDR3 coding sequence is TGTGCCAGCAGCTTAAGGAGGGGAGAAGGCACAGATACGCAGTATTTT. It encodes CASSLRRGEGTDTQYF.

The V call is TRBV7-7, the J call TRBJ2-7; 8 positions match TRBD1. After removal of 1 base from V and 4 bases from J, the junction contained 3 bases not matched to a gene. There are 14 residues in the CDR3. Germline V gene lookup returns CDR1 SSHAT and CDR2 FNYEAQ (reference sequence). DNA for the CDR3: TGTGCCAGCAGCTTAGACAACAGGGGGTACGAGCAGTACTTC. Protein: CASSLDNRGYEQYF.

CDR3 amino acids: CASSPPTYTDTQYF. The CDR3 region has the DNA TGCGCCAGCAGCCCTCCTACCTACACAGATACGCAGTATTTT. J is TRBJ2-3 and V is TRBV5-1; the D is unclear. The CDR3 length is 14 residues. Looked up from germline, CDR1 is SGHRS and CDR2 is YFSETQ. Trimming removed 4 bases at V and 2 bases at J, with 11 bases between.